This TCR beta chain was observed in a study of shared clonotypes between healthy human individuals. The CDR3 is 14 residues long. V lost 2 bases to trimming and J lost 6 bases; unmatched junction nucleotides: 2. Germline assignment: CDR1 SGHTA and CDR2 FQGTGA. The deep-level immunoSEQ assay was used. Authors' processing steps: ImmunoSEQ sequences covered only the junction and lacked quality scores; filtering therefore differed. Sequenced by immunoSEQ multiplex PCR; TCRdb stores in-frame clones only, minus some. V, J and clone size derive from that table, while D and trimming were established from the DNA sequence. The repertoire includes roughly 500,000 clones, roughly 80% of them detected once, and roughly an eighth sits in the top ten.

The receptor was derived from a woman aged 40 to 49 in good health. Some clones in this sample may be carry-over from other donors' samples. The rearrangement joins TRBV7-3 to TRBJ2-2; TRBD2 matches 8 bases. The sequencing sample was made of PBMCs. As DNA, the CDR3 is TGTGCCAGCAGCTTAGGGACTAGTTCCGGGGAGCTGTTTTTT. Protein sequence: CASSLGTSSGELFF.